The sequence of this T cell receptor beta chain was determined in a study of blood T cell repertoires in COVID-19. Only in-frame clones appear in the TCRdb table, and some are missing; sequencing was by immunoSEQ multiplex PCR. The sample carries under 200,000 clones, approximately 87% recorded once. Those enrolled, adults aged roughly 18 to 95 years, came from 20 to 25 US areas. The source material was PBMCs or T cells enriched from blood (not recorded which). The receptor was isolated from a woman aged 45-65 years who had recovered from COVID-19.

CDR3 amino acids: CASSPSGVSGNTIYF. The CDR3, as DNA: TGTGCCAGCAGTCCATCGGGGGTCTCTGGAAACACCATATATTTT. V usage is TRBV6-5 and J usage is TRBJ1-3, with D perhaps TRBD1 (5 bases). Germline values: CDR1 MNHEY, CDR2 SVGAGI. V was cut by 5 bases and J by 0 bases, with 11 bases left in between. There are 15 residues in the CDR3.